The sequence of this T cell receptor beta chain was determined in a study of T cells in Graves' hyperthyroidism and ophthalmopathy. Study-wide context: Peripheral blood was acquired at first diagnosis, ahead of any therapy whatsoever.

Lactation, pregnancy, other autoimmune disease or uncontrolled infection excluded patients. Fresh 10 ml peripheral blood yielded PBMCs. Comment on this clonotype: The antigen is not known. At one of its ends the junction is not consistent with the germline gene, which may arise from a read error.

Study-level points and caveats: Most thyroid clonotypes expanded above 0.001 appeared in blood too.

Germline-derived CDR1 and CDR2 are WSHSY and SAAADI. The CDR3 has 14 amino acids. Template material for amplifying TCR beta CDR3 regions consisted of RNA transcripts. The HTBI primer set was used in a first-round RT-PCR of the TCR CDR3. Each CDR3 protein is one row after TCRdb ran MiXCR on the multiplex PCR reads. The sample shows around 520,000 distinct CDR3 sequences, under 15% of them seen only once. This clonotype was obtained from a woman under 30 with Graves' hyperthyroidism. The sequenced material came from blood. This chain links TRBV10-2 with TRBJ1-1; tentatively, D is TRBD1 (5 bases). DNA for the CDR3: TGCGCCAGCAGCTTGGGGACCCCGAACACTAAAGCTTTCTTT. Its translation: CASSLGTPNTKAFF.